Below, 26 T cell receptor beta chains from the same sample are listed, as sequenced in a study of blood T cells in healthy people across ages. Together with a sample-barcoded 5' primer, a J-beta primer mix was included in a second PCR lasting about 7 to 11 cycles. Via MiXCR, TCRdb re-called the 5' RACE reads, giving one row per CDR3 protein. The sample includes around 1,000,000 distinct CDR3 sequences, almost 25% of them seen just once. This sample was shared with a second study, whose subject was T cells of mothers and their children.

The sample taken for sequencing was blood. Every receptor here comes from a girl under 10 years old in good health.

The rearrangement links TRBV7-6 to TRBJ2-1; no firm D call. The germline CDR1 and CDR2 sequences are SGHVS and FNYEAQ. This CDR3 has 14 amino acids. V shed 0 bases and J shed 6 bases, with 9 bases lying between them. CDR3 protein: CASSLARSSNEQFF. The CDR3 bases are TGTGCCAGCAGCTTAGCGAGGTCTAGCAATGAGCAGTTCTTC. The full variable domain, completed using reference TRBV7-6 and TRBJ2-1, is GAGVSQSPRYKVTKRGQDVALRCDPISGHVSLYWYRQALGQGPEFLTYFNYEAQQDKSGLPNDRFSAERPEGSISTLTIQRTEQRDSAMYRCASSLARSSNEQFFGPGTRLTVL.

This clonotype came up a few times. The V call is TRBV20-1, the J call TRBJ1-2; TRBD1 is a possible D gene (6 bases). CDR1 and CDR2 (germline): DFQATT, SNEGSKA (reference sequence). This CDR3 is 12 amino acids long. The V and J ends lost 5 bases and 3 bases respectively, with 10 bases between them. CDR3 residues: CSAVQGDYGYTF. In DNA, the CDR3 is TGCAGTGCTGTACAGGGTGACTATGGCTACACCTTC.

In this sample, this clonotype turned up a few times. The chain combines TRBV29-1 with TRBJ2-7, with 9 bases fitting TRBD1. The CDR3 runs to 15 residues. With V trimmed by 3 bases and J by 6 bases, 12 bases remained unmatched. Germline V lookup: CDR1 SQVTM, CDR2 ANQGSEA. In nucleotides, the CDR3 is TGCAGCGTTGAGGGACACTCCGGGACAGGGACCGAGCAGTACTTC. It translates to CSVEGHSGTGTEQYF.

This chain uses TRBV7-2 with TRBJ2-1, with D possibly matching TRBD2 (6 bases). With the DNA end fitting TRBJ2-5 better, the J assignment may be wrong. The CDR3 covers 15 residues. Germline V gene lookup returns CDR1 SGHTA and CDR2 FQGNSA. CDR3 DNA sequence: TGTGCCAGCAGCTTGGCTTGGAGGGCCCTCGAGACCCAGTACTTC. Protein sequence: CASSLAWRALETQYF.

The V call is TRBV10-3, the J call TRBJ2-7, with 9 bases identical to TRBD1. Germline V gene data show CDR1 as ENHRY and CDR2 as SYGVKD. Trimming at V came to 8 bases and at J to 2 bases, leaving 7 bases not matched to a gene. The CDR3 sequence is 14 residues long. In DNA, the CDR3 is TGTGCCATCCGGGACAGGGAACCCCCCTACGAGCAGTACTTC. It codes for CAIRDREPPYEQYF.

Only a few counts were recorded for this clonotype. For the CDR3, the DNA is TGCAGCCTACACAGGGGATTGGTCACAGATACGCAGTATTTT. It yields the protein CSLHRGLVTDTQYF. The chain links TRBV29-1 to TRBJ2-3; 7 nucleotides agree with TRBD1. Germline V CDR1 and CDR2: SQVTM, ANQGSEA. The CDR3 loop spans 14 amino acids. V lost 8 bases, J lost 2 bases, and 10 bases stayed unmatched.

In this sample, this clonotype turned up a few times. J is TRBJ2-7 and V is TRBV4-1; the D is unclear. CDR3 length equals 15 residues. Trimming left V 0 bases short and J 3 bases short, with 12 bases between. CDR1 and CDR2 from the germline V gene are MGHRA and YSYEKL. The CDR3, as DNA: TGCGCCAGCAGCCAAGATCATACAGAGATCTACGAGCAGTACTTC. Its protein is CASSQDHTEIYEQYF.

DNA for the CDR3: TGTGCCACCACGGGGTGGCCCAATGAGCAGTTCTTC. It is translated as CATTGWPNEQFF. The chain couples TRBV19 to TRBJ2-1, with D possibly matching TRBD2 (5 bases). This CDR3 is built from 12 residues. V was cut by 10 bases and J by 6 bases, with 13 bases left in between. Germline CDR1 LNHDA, CDR2 SQIVND (reference sequence).

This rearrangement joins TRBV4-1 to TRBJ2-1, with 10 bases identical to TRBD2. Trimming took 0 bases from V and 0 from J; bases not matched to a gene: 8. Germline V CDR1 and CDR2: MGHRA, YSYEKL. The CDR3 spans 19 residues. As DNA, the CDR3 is TGCGCCAGCAGCCAAGATGCGCTAGCGGGAGTTGACTCCTACAATGAGCAGTTCTTC. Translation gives CASSQDALAGVDSYNEQFF.

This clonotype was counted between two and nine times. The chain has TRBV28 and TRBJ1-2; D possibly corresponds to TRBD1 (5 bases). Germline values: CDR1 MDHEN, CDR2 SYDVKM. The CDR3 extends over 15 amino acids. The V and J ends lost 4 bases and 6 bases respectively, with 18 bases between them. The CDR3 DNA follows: TGTGCCAGCAGTTCCGTCTCCTCAGGGAGCCATGGCTACACCTTC. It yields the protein CASSSVSSGSHGYTF.

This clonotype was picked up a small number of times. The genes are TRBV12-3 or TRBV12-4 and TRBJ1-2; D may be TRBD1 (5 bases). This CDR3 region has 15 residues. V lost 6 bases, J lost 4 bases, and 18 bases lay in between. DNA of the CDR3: TGTGCCAGCAGCTATTCGAGGGGAGCGATCTATGGCTACACCTTC. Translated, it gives CASSYSRGAIYGYTF.

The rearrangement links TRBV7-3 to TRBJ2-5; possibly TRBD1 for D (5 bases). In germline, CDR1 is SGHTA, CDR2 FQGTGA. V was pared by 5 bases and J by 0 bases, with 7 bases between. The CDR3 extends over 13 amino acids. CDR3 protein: CASSRTYQETQYF. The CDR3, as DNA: TGTGCCAGCAGCCGGACATACCAAGAGACCCAGTACTTC.

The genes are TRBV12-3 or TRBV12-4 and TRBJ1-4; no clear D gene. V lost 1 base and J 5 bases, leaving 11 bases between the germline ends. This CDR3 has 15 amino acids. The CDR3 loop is CASSLGVTFNEKLFF. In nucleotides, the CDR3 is TGTGCCAGCAGTTTAGGGGTCACGTTCAATGAAAAACTGTTTTTT.

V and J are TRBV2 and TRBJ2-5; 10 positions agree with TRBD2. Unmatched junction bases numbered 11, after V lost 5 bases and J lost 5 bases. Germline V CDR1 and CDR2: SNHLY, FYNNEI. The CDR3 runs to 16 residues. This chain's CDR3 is CASSLEVAGGLETQYF. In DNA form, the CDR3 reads TGTGCCAGCAGTTTGGAGGTAGCGGGGGGCCTGGAGACCCAGTACTTC.

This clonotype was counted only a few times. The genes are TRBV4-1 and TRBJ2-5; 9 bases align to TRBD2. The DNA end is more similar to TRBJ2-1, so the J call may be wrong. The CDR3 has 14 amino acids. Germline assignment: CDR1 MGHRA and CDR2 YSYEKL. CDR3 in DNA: TGCGCCAGCAGCCTAACAATAGCGGGAGACGAGCAGTTCTTC. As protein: CASSLTIAGDEQFF.

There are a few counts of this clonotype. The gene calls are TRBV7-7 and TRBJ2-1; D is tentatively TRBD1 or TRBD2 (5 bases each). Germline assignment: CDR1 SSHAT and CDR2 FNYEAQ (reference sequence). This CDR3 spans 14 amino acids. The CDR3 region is CASSQGESYNEQFF. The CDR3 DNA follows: TGTGCTAGCTCCCAGGGAGAATCCTACAATGAGCAGTTCTTC. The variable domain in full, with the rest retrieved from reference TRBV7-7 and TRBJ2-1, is GAGVSQSPRYKVTKRGQDVTLRCDPISSHATLYWYQQALGQGPEFLTYFNYEAQPDKSGLPSDRFSAERPEGSISTLTIQRTEQRDSAMYRCASSQGESYNEQFFGPGTRLTVL.

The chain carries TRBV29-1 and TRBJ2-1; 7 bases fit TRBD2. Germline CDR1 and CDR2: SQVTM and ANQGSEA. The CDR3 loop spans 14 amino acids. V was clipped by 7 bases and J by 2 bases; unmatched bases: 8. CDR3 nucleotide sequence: TGCAGCGCGACGAGCGGGAACCCCTACAATGAGCAGTTCTTC. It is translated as CSATSGNPYNEQFF.

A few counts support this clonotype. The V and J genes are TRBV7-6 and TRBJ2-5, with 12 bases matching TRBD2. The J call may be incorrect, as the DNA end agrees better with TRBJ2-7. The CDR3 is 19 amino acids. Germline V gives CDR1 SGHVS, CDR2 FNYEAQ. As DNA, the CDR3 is TGTGCCAGCAGCCCGAACGCGCTCGGGACTAGCGGGTTAACCTACGAGCAGTACTTC. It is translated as CASSPNALGTSGLTYEQYF.

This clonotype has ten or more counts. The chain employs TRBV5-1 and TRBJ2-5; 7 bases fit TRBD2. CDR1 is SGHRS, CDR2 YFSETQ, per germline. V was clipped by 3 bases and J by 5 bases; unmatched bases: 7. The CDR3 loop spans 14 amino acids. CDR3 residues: CASSSTGRDETQYF. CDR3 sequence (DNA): TGCGCCAGCAGCTCCACGGGGAGGGACGAGACCCAGTACTTC.

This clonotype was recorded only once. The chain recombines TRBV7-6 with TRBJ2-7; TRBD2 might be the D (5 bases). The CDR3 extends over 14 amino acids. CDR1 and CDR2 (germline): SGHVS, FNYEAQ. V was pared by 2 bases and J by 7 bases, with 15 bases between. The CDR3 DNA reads TGTGCCAGCAGCTTAAAGGCCACCCCGGGGGAGCAGTACTTC. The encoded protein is CASSLKATPGEQYF. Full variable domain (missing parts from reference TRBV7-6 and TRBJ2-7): GAGVSQSPRYKVTKRGQDVALRCDPISGHVSLYWYRQALGQGPEFLTYFNYEAQQDKSGLPNDRFSAERPEGSISTLTIQRTEQRDSAMYRCASSLKATPGEQYFGPGTRLTVT.

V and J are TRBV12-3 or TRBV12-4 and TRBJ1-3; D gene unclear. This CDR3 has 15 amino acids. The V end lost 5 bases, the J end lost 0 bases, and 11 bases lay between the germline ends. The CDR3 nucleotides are TGTGCCAGCAGTCTGACGGCCCGCTCTGGAAACACCATATATTTT. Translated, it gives CASSLTARSGNTIYF.

CDR3 loop: CAISDSETSGEQETQYF. CDR3 nucleotide sequence: TGTGCCATCAGTGACAGTGAGACTAGCGGGGAACAAGAGACCCAGTACTTC. V gene TRBV10-3 combines with J gene TRBJ2-5, with 11 bases identical to TRBD2. This CDR3 is built from 17 residues. CDR1 is ENHRY, CDR2 SYGVKD, per germline. The V segment lost 3 bases and the J segment 2 bases; nucleotides outside the gene matches: 8.

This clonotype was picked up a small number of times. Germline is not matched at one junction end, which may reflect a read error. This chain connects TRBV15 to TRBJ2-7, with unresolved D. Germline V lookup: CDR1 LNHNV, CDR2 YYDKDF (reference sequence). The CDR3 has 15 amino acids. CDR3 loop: CATSRDPSRNYGQYF. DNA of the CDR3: TGTGCCACCAGCAGAGATCCGAGTAGAAACTACGGGCAGTACTTC.

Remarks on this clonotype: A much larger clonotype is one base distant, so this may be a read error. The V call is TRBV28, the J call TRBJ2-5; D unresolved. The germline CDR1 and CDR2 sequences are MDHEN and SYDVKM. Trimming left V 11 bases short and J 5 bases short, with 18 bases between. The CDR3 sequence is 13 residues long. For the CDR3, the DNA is TGTGCCCTTCGATCAGGTTTTGAGGAGACCCAGTACTTC. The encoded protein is CALRSGFEETQYF.

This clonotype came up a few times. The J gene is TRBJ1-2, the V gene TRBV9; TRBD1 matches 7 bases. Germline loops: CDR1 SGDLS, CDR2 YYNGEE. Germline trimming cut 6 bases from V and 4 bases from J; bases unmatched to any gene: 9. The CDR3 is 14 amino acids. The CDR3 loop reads CASTSRGGFYGYTF. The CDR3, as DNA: TGTGCCAGCACCTCCAGGGGGGGATTCTATGGCTACACCTTC.

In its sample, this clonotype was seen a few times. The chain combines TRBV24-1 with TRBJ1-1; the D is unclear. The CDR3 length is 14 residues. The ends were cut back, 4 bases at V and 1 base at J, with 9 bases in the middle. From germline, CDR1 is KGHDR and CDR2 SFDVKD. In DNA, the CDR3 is TGTGCCACCAGTGACCCTCGAAGGAACACTGAAGCTTTCTTT. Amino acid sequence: CATSDPRRNTEAFF.